Listed below are T cell receptor beta chains from one sample, sequenced in a study of blood T cell repertoires in COVID-19. Clones were sequenced by immunoSEQ multiplex PCR, and TCRdb holds only the in-frame ones, with some missing. The repertoire holds over 110,000 clones, with about 70% as singletons. The sample was peripheral blood. These receptors all come from an elderly man with acute or convalescent COVID-19. CDR3s leave out the opening cysteine and the closing phenylalanine or tryptophan. Size is omitted from some rows. Given values are once, few, many or a class for expanded clones.

CDR3 length | clone size | V gene | CDR3 protein
14 | - | TRBV28 | ASSSPRDRHNQPQH
13 | - | TRBV18 | ASSPPGGGQETQY
13 | few | TRBV3-1/TRBV3-2 | ASSHTLAGDYEQY
12 | - | TRBV2 | ASSVRGLNEKLF
12 | - | TRBV6-5 | ASRPGSASYEQY
10 | - | TRBV11-2 | ASTNPNTEAF
11 | - | TRBV27 | ASSSRFPNGQY
16 | once | TRBV27 | ASSLKPRLSSSYNEQF
12 | - | TRBV6-2/TRBV6-3 | ASSSGGPGETQY
11 | - | TRBV6-1 | ASSEDWNYGYT
13 | once | TRBV6-5 | ASSTAGSSNQPQH
12 | - | TRBV2 | ASRVDRGEWPQH
12 | once | TRBV27 | ASSPWVAGGEQY
14 | once | TRBV5-4 | ASSRDTQHSGNTIY
13 | - | TRBV5-6 | ASSSSGGAYNEQF
11 | - | TRBV7-9 | ASSYKMQETQY
11 | many | TRBV4-3 | ASSYTGDTEAF
11 | - | TRBV27 | ASSLSRPGELF
14 | few | TRBV7-2 | ASSLEGGARNSPLH
12 | few | TRBV18 | ASSPPSGEETQY
14 | - | TRBV24-1 | ATSEAQGAGYYGYT
12 | - | TRBV5-1 | ASIQGAGNTEAF
15 | - | TRBV4-1 | ASSQDGLETFQETQY
12 | few | TRBV15 | ATAGGPTNYGYT
15 | - | TRBV5-8 | ASSSPGRGALTDTQY
11 | - | TRBV3-1/TRBV3-2 | ASSHIPGDGYT
11 | - | TRBV24-1 | ATSVAAAGELF
10 | - | TRBV28 | ASSWGDTEAF
13 | - | TRBV19 | ASSIAGTGGHEQY
12 | - | TRBV7-3 | ASSLGTGNTEAF
11 | few | TRBV21-1 | ASSKARDRCLH
16 | - | TRBV18 | ASSPGTGVLAMNTEAF
14 | once | TRBV6-6 | ASRRGRGADTGELF
10 | few | TRBV9 | ASGAFGSPLH
14 | - | TRBV13 | ASSLAGGELSYEQY
15 | - | TRBV4-3 | ASSQDSVTGRGNTIY
13 | - | TRBV5-6 | ASSNQGVRNQPQH
14 | - | TRBV19 | ASTQEGAFSGNTIY
11 | - | TRBV6-5 | ASSLDRGAKLF
13 | - | TRBV27 | ASSLLGQPVEKLF
13 | - | TRBV4-3 | ASSQDRGTYNEQF
9 | - | TRBV20-1 | SAKERYEQY
10 | - | TRBV29-1 | SVGGGKDGYT
13 | - | TRBV5-5 | ASSLETFGTYEQY
10 | - | TRBV3-1/TRBV3-2 | ASSLRTGRAF
11 | - | TRBV29-1 | SVTQGADTEAF
11 | - | TRBV29-1 | SVAGLARGEQF
11 | - | TRBV6-5 | ASSFAGVYGYT
13 | few | TRBV7-3 | ASSLGTSGGNEQF
12 | - | TRBV6-2/TRBV6-3 | ASSYTGTVGEQY
11 | - | TRBV6-6 | ASRERVTGELF